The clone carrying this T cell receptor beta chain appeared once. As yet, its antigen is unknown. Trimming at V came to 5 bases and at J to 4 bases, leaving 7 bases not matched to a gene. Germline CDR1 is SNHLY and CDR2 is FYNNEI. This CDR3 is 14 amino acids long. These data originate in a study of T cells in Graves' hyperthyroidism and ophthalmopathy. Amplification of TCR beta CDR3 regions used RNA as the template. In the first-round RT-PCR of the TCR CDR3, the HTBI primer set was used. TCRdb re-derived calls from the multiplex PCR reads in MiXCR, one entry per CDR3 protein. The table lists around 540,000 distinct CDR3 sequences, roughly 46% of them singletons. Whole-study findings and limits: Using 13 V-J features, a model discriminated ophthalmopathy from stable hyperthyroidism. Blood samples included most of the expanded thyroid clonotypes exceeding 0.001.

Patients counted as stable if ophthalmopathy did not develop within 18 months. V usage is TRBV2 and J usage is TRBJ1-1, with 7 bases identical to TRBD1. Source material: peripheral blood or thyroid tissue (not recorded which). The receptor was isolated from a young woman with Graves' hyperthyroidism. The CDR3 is CASSPTGSFTEAFF. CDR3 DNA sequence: TGTGCCAGCAGTCCGACAGGGTCGTTCACTGAAGCTTTCTTT.